The 8 T cell receptor beta chains given below trace back to one sample, sequenced in a study of T cell responses to AZD1222 COVID-19 vaccine (dated by TCRdb to the early 2020s). The library was made by the immunoSEQ multiplex PCR assay. The table was pulled from immuneACCESS by TCRdb, which kept in-frame rearrangements only. Such tables lose some clones; where checked, under half of the loss comes from unresolved V genes, and the rest has no known cause. Within this sample are fewer than 100,000 clones, with around 85% of them counted one time only. Jointly, the top ten make up approximately 10% of the sample. Reading the label with the study, this specimen's time point is: about 28 days (+/-7) after the second vaccine dose. The source was peripheral blood, collected 28 days after the second AZD1222 dose. These receptors were taken from an adult who received the AZD1222 COVID-19 vaccine.

The chain uses TRBV18 and TRBJ2-7, with D uncertain. V was cut by 3 bases and J by 2 bases, with 11 bases left in between. This CDR3 spans 14 amino acids. Germline CDR1 is KGHSH and CDR2 is LQKENI. CDR3 residues: CASSPQTTTYEQYF. The CDR3 region has the DNA TGTGCCAGCTCACCTCAGACAACCACCTACGAGCAGTACTTC.

The CDR3 DNA sequence: TGTGCCAGTAGTATAGGGGGCGGGTGGGACCCGCAGTATTTT. The encoded protein is CASSIGGGWDPQYF. V gene TRBV19 combines with J gene TRBJ2-3; TRBD1 or TRBD2 may be the D gene (5 bases each). Trimming cost V 1 base and J 10 bases, with 15 bases left between them. CDR1 is LNHDA, CDR2 SQIVND, per germline (reference sequence). The CDR3 has 14 amino acids.

CDR3 DNA sequence: TGTGCCAGTAGTATGGGTAGCTCTGAGGCCGCCGAGAAGACCTTC. Encoded protein: CASSMGSSEAAEKTF. The chain combines TRBV19 with TRBJ1-2; D gene ambiguous. This CDR3 is built from 15 residues. Germline V lookup: CDR1 LNHDA, CDR2 SQIVND (reference sequence). Trimming took off 3 bases at V and 14 bases at J, with 25 bases between the two ends.

This clone was counted a few times. V gene TRBV7-2 combines with J gene TRBJ2-7; 9 nucleotides align to TRBD1. CDR3 length: 15 residues. V was clipped by 1 base and J by 3 bases; unmatched bases: 4. CDR1 is SGHTA and CDR2 is FQGNSA in the germline V gene. CDR3 sequence reads: CASSLGQGGSYEQYF. The CDR3 coding sequence is TGTGCCAGCAGCTTAGGACAGGGGGGTAGCTACGAGCAGTACTTC. The complete variable domain, with remaining parts taken from reference TRBV7-2 and TRBJ2-7, reads GAGVSQSPSNKVTEKGKDVELRCDPISGHTALYWYRQSLGQGLEFLIYFQGNSAPDKSGLPSDRFSAERTGGSVSTLTIQRTQQEDSAVYLCASSLGQGGSYEQYFGPGTRLTVT.

The rearrangement links TRBV3-1 (or the pseudogene TRBV3-2) to TRBJ1-1; 8 positions agree with TRBD1. The CDR3 loop spans 17 amino acids. Per the germline V gene, CDR1 is LGHDT and CDR2 is YNNKEL (reference sequence). With 4 bases clipped from V and 0 bases from J, the junction kept 10 bases outside the gene matches. The CDR3 DNA follows: TGTGCCAGCAGCCCGGACAGGGTTGGAGGGATGAACACTGAAGCTTTCTTT. Amino acids: CASSPDRVGGMNTEAFF.

The chain employs TRBV6-5 and TRBJ2-7; a weak D match, TRBD1 (5 bases). This CDR3 is 15 amino acids long. The germline gives CDR1 MNHEY, CDR2 SVGAGI. V lost 2 bases to trimming and J lost 0 bases, with 11 bases between them. The DNA for the CDR3 is TGTGCCAGCAGTTACAGGGGAATGAGCTCCTACGAGCAGTACTTC. Amino acid sequence: CASSYRGMSSYEQYF.

This clone was seen only once. The chain has TRBV29-1 and TRBJ2-1, with 7 positions matching TRBD2. The CDR3 loop spans 13 amino acids. Germline-derived CDR1 and CDR2 are SQVTM and ANQGSEA. Trimming at V came to 6 bases and at J to 7 bases, leaving 9 bases not matched to a gene. In DNA, the CDR3 is TGCAGCGTCTGGGGAGGGACGGAGAATGAGCAGTTCTTC. Translated: CSVWGGTENEQFF.

The gene calls are TRBV29-1 and TRBJ1-6, with TRBD1 as a possible D gene (5 bases). The V and J ends lost 7 bases and 10 bases respectively, with 17 bases between them. In germline, CDR1 is SQVTM, CDR2 ANQGSEA. There are 13 residues in the CDR3. CDR3 bases: TGCAGCGCCCTGGGGGATGTGGGATCACCCCTCCACTTT. This translates into CSALGDVGSPLHF.